Detailed here is one TCR beta chain. Exposed study participants had met a COVID-19 case within 2 weeks before entry. The data are from a study of blood T cell repertoires in COVID-19. Study at large: Sources were T cells, B-cell-depleted T cells, or PBMCs; the material itself was cDNA or gDNA.

The ends were cut back, 3 bases at V and 8 bases at J, with 13 bases in the middle. The CDR3 extends over 14 amino acids. Per the germline V gene, CDR1 is SEHNR and CDR2 is FQNEAQ (reference sequence). Authors' methods: The assay estimated nucleated cells by amplifying reference gene primers. Assay: immunoSEQ multiplex PCR; the TCRdb copy retains only in-frame clones and omits some. The V and J calls and the clone size are those of that table, but D and trimming were determined from the DNA. The table records roughly 400,000 clones, approximately 90% of them present only once. The clonotype was recovered from a woman aged 18 to 35 who had been exposed to COVID-19. Sequenced: PBMCs or T cells enriched from blood (not recorded which). This rearrangement joins TRBV7-9 to TRBJ1-4, with a tentative D call TRBD1 (5 bases). CDR3 nucleotide sequence: TGTGCCAGCAGCTTTCAGGGTTTAGGCGAAAAACTGTTTTTT. As protein: CASSFQGLGEKLFF.